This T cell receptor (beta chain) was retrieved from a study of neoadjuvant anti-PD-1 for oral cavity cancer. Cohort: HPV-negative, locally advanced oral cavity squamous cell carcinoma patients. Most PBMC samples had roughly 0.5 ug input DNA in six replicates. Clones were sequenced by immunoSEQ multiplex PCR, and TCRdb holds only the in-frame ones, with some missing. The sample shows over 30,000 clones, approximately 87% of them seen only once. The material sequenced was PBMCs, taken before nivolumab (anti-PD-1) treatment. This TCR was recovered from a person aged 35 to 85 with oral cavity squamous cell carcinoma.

The CDR3 nucleotides read TGCGCCAGCAGCCAAGGGTTCGCAGGGGGCAACATTCAGTACTTC. It encodes CASSQGFAGGNIQYF. The rearrangement uses TRBV4-3 and TRBJ2-4; 8 bases match TRBD1. The CDR3 spans 15 residues. CDR1 is LGHNA and CDR2 is YSLEER in the germline V gene. After removal of 1 base from V and 7 bases from J, the junction contained 6 bases not matched to a gene.